A single sample is the source of the 13 T cell receptor beta chains below, sequenced in a study of regulatory T cells in long-lasting Graves disease. Documented time point: newly diagnosed GD, antithyroid drugs for less than 3 months. RNA isolated from PBMCs was used to make the TCR library. Construction of the TCR beta libraries employed iRepertoire HTBI primers in conjunction with Arm-PCR of CDR3 regions. In TCRdb, the multiplex PCR reads were re-called with MiXCR into one record per CDR3 protein. The table lists about 200,000 distinct CDR3 sequences, about 18% of them singletons. The sequencing used peripheral blood mononuclear cells (PBMCs), collected at new diagnosis, from a patient treated with antithyroid drugs. Receptors originate from a female donor with Graves disease.

As concerns this clonotype: This may arise from a read error, as a much more abundant clone is one base away. The gene calls are TRBV4-2 and TRBJ1-1, with 7 bases fitting TRBD1. CDR3 size: 14 residues. V shed 10 bases, J shed 4 bases, and the junction held 12 bases outside the gene matches. CDR1 and CDR2 from the germline V gene are LGHNA and YNFKEQ. The CDR3 protein is CANSRTGEFTEAFF. The CDR3, as DNA: TGTGCCAACAGTCGCACAGGGGAATTCACTGAAGCTTTCTTT.

As to this clonotype: This may arise from a read error, as a much more abundant clone is one base away. Because the CDR3 is missing its conserved closing phenylalanine or tryptophan, this is likely a read error. This chain connects TRBV2 to TRBJ2-7; no reliable D call. Trimming removed 7 bases at V and 5 bases at J, with 6 bases between. This CDR3 is built from 10 residues. Per germline, CDR1 SNHLY and CDR2 FYNNEI. The CDR3 protein is CASTRDEQYL. CDR3 nucleotide sequence: TGTGCCAGCACTAGGGACGAGCAGTACCTC.

This clonotype was picked up many times. The chain uses TRBV20-1 and TRBJ1-2, with D possibly TRBD1 on 5 matching bases. The germline V and J ends were trimmed by 0 bases and 3 bases, with 17 bases remaining between them. Per germline, CDR1 DFQATT and CDR2 SNEGSKA (reference sequence). CDR3 length: 16 amino acids. The CDR3 DNA sequence: TGCAGTGCTAGAGACCCAACAAAGCCGGGGCACTATGGCTACACCTTC. Its protein product is CSARDPTKPGHYGYTF.

This rearrangement joins TRBV7-8 to TRBJ2-7, with 11 bases identical to TRBD2. From germline, CDR1 is SGHVS and CDR2 FQNEAQ. V shed 5 bases and J 7 bases; nucleotides not matched to a gene: 7. This CDR3 is 14 amino acids long. The CDR3 nucleotides are TGTGCCAGCAGCCCGGGACTAGCGGAAGATGAGCAGTACTTC. It encodes CASSPGLAEDEQYF. The complete variable domain, with remaining parts taken from reference TRBV7-8 and TRBJ2-7, reads GAGVSQSPRYKVAKRGQDVALRCDPISGHVSLFWYQQALGQGPEFLTYFQNEAQLDKSGLPSDRFFAERPEGSVSTLKIQRTQQEDSAVYLCASSPGLAEDEQYFGPGTRLTVT.

This clonotype was found many times. This chain links TRBV10-3 with TRBJ2-3; 13 bases match TRBD2. CDR1 is ENHRY, CDR2 SYGVKD, per germline. Unmatched junction bases numbered 4, after V lost 4 bases and J lost 0 bases. This CDR3 comprises 17 residues. CDR3 amino acids: CAISGKLAGGSTDTQYF. The CDR3 coding sequence is TGTGCCATCAGTGGAAAACTAGCGGGAGGGAGCACAGATACGCAGTATTTT.

In its sample, this clonotype was seen many times. The chain is built from TRBV6-5 and TRBJ2-3; 9 bases align to TRBD2. Germline V lookup: CDR1 MNHEY, CDR2 SVGAGI. The CDR3 has 15 residues. After removal of 4 bases from V and 4 bases from J, the junction contained 6 bases not matched to a gene. CDR3 coding DNA: TGTGCCAGCAGTTCTTCAGCGGGAGGCCCAGATACGCAGTATTTT. Translating gives CASSSSAGGPDTQYF.

This clonotype was recorded many times. V is TRBV3-1 and J is TRBJ2-3; 11 positions match TRBD2. Trimming removed 2 bases from V and 5 bases from J; junction bases left unmatched: 9. The CDR3 is made up of 17 amino acids. Germline CDR1 reads LGHDT; CDR2 reads YNNKEL (reference sequence). The CDR3 here is CASSQTPSGRLGDTQYF. The CDR3 DNA reads as TGTGCCAGCAGCCAAACTCCTAGCGGGAGGTTGGGAGATACGCAGTATTTT.

This chain joins TRBV4-2 and TRBJ2-1; tentative D call: TRBD2 (5 bases). The CDR3 contains 13 residues. Germline V CDR1 and CDR2: LGHNA, YNFKEQ. V was trimmed by 2 bases and J by 9 bases, leaving 11 bases between them. CDR3 protein: CASSQPWGAEQFF. As DNA, the CDR3 is TGTGCCAGCAGCCAACCATGGGGAGCTGAGCAGTTCTTC.

The DNA of the CDR3 is TGCAGCGCCGTACTCTGGGACCGCGCTTACACCGGGGAGCTGTTTTTT. As protein: CSAVLWDRAYTGELFF. The chain is built from TRBV29-1 and TRBJ2-2; D is perhaps TRBD1 or TRBD2 (5 bases each). The CDR3 consists of 16 residues. V shed 7 bases and J shed 3 bases, with 21 bases lying between them. CDR1 is SQVTM and CDR2 is ANQGSEA in the germline V gene.

This clonotype showed up many times. The V call is TRBV19, the J call TRBJ2-7; D remains ambiguous. Looked up from germline, CDR1 is LNHDA and CDR2 is SQIVND (reference sequence). This CDR3 is built from 15 residues. V dropped 4 bases and J dropped 3 bases, with 16 bases sitting between them. The CDR3 DNA sequence: TGTGCCAGTAGTACCCGGACGGGCAACATCTACGAGCAGTACTTC. Translated: CASSTRTGNIYEQYF.

Ten or more counts support this clonotype. The chain employs TRBV20-1 and TRBJ2-5; 10 nucleotides agree with TRBD2. The ends lost 5 bases at V and 1 base at J; junction bases unmatched: 4. This CDR3 contains 14 residues. Germline CDR1 and CDR2: DFQATT and SNEGSKA (reference sequence). CDR3 sequence reads: CSAPRTSGQETQYF. The CDR3 DNA reads TGCAGTGCTCCCCGGACTAGCGGCCAAGAGACCCAGTACTTC.

This clonotype was recorded a few times. This sequence joins TRBV29-1 and TRBJ1-2; D remains ambiguous. Trimming cost V 2 bases and J 8 bases, with 9 bases left between them. Germline CDR1 SQVTM, CDR2 ANQGSEA. This CDR3 spans 11 amino acids. CDR3: CSVEHSEGYTF. CDR3 DNA: TGCAGCGTTGAACACTCAGAAGGCTACACCTTC.

This clonotype occurred a few times. J is TRBJ2-5 and V is TRBV9; D is undetermined. Trimming left V 0 bases short and J 5 bases short, with 17 bases between. Germline CDR1 is SGDLS and CDR2 is YYNGEE. The CDR3 extends over 16 amino acids. CDR3 in amino acids: CASSVEGGQSWETQYF. The CDR3 DNA reads TGTGCCAGCAGCGTAGAGGGCGGCCAAAGCTGGGAGACCCAGTACTTC. Filled out from reference TRBV9 and TRBJ2-5, the complete variable domain reads DSGVTQTPKHLITATGQRVTLRCSPRSGDLSVYWYQQSLDQGLQFLIQYYNGEERAKGNILERFSAQQFPDLHSELNLSSLELGDSALYFCASSVEGGQSWETQYFGPGTRLLVL.